This is a list of T cell receptor beta chains from one sample in a study of cytotoxic CD8 clonotypes in ibrutinib-treated CLL. Assay used: immunoSEQ multiplex PCR; TCRdb lists only in-frame clones, some missing. The repertoire holds about 140,000 clones, 70% to 85% seen once, with about 27% in the top ten. Sequencing used PBMCs, obtained after 12 months of ibrutinib treatment. The receptors derive from a human donor with chronic lymphocytic leukemia. CDR3s include the opening cysteine and the closing phenylalanine or tryptophan. D genes are given only for firm matches. Not every row has a clone size; where given, it reads once, few, many or a size class.

abundance: .
j_gene: TRBJ2-3
d_gene: TRBD2
v_gene: TRBV7-3
CDR3aa: CASSFLAGGRDTQYF
CDR3nt: TGTGCCAGCAGCTTTCTAGCGGGCGGACGAGATACGCAGTATTTT

abundance: .
j_gene: TRBJ2-1
d_gene: TRBD1
v_gene: TRBV6-5
CDR3aa: CASSYSSGTGGKQFF
CDR3nt: TGTGCCAGCAGTTACTCGTCCGGGACAGGGGGTAAGCAGTTCTTC

abundance: .
j_gene: TRBJ1-1
d_gene: .
v_gene: TRBV9
CDR3aa: CASSVGDPFGAEAFF
CDR3nt: TGTGCCAGCAGCGTAGGGGACCCTTTCGGGGCTGAAGCTTTCTTT

abundance: .
j_gene: TRBJ2-3
d_gene: .
v_gene: TRBV30
CDR3aa: CAWAADTQYF
CDR3nt: TGTGCCTGGGCGGCAGATACGCAGTATTTT

abundance: once
j_gene: TRBJ2-7
d_gene: .
v_gene: TRBV5-6
CDR3aa: CASSTSTVPYEQYF
CDR3nt: TGTGCCAGCAGCACCTCAACAGTACCCTACGAGCAGTACTTC

abundance: few
j_gene: TRBJ1-2
d_gene: TRBD1
v_gene: TRBV5-1
CDR3aa: CASSLMGQGINYGYTF
CDR3nt: TGCGCCAGCAGCTTAATGGGACAGGGGATAAACTATGGCTACACCTTC

abundance: once
j_gene: TRBJ1-2
d_gene: .
v_gene: TRBV7-2
CDR3aa: CASAPSEARNYGYTF
CDR3nt: TGTGCCAGCGCCCCCTCCGAGGCGAGAAACTATGGCTACACCTTC

abundance: .
j_gene: TRBJ2-3
d_gene: TRBD2
v_gene: TRBV19
CDR3aa: CASSLSGSTDTQYF
CDR3nt: TGTGCCAGTAGCCTTAGCGGGAGCACAGATACGCAGTATTTT

abundance: .
j_gene: TRBJ2-7
d_gene: TRBD1
v_gene: TRBV5-1
CDR3aa: CASSSGTGAYEQYF
CDR3nt: TGCGCCAGCAGCTCCGGGACAGGAGCCTACGAGCAGTACTTC

abundance: .
j_gene: TRBJ2-2
d_gene: .
v_gene: TRBV7-2
CDR3aa: CASRTGTTGELFF
CDR3nt: TGTGCCAGCAGAACAGGGACCACCGGGGAGCTGTTTTTT

abundance: .
j_gene: TRBJ1-1
d_gene: .
v_gene: TRBV7-3
CDR3aa: CASSLSPGWDTEAFF
CDR3nt: TGTGCCAGCAGCTTATCGCCAGGCTGGGACACTGAAGCTTTCTTT

abundance: few
j_gene: TRBJ1-1
d_gene: .
v_gene: TRBV5-8
CDR3aa: CASPGGNTEAFF
CDR3nt: TGTGCCAGCCCCGGCGGGAACACTGAAGCTTTCTTT

abundance: .
j_gene: TRBJ2-5
d_gene: TRBD1
v_gene: TRBV5-1
CDR3aa: CASSRGQQETQYF
CDR3nt: TGCGCCAGCAGCAGGGGACAGCAAGAGACCCAGTACTTC

abundance: .
j_gene: TRBJ1-1
d_gene: .
v_gene: TRBV7-8
CDR3aa: CASSLRVGNTEAFF
CDR3nt: TGTGCCAGCAGCTTACGAGTAGGGAACACTGAAGCTTTCTTT

abundance: few
j_gene: TRBJ2-1
d_gene: TRBD2
v_gene: TRBV9
CDR3aa: CASSATSGRMNEQFF
CDR3nt: TGTGCCAGCAGCGCTACTAGCGGGAGAATGAATGAGCAGTTCTTC

abundance: .
j_gene: TRBJ2-5
d_gene: .
v_gene: TRBV10-1
CDR3aa: CASPQETQYF
CDR3nt: TGCGCCAGCCCCCAAGAGACCCAGTACTTC

abundance: .
j_gene: TRBJ2-1
d_gene: .
v_gene: TRBV5-1
CDR3aa: CASSSLTPSGTYSYNEQFF
CDR3nt: TGCGCCAGCAGCTCCCTTACTCCTTCCGGGACGTACTCCTACAATGAGCAGTTCTTC

abundance: .
j_gene: TRBJ1-1
d_gene: TRBD1
v_gene: TRBV9
CDR3aa: CASSVLGEGRQGAFF
CDR3nt: TGTGCCAGCAGCGTTTTAGGGGAGGGAAGACAGGGAGCTTTCTTT

abundance: .
j_gene: TRBJ2-3
d_gene: .
v_gene: TRBV28
CDR3aa: CASALRTLNTDTQYF
CDR3nt: TGTGCCAGCGCCCTCCGCACTTTAAACACAGATACGCAGTATTTT

abundance: .
j_gene: TRBJ2-3
d_gene: .
v_gene: TRBV11-2
CDR3aa: CASSLPQQGETDTQYF
CDR3nt: TGTGCCAGCAGCTTACCACAACAGGGCGAGACAGATACGCAGTATTTT

abundance: .
j_gene: TRBJ1-1
d_gene: .
v_gene: TRBV19
CDR3aa: CASSIVLGEGSEAFF
CDR3nt: TGTGCCAGTAGTATTGTCCTCGGGGAGGGGTCTGAAGCTTTCTTT

abundance: .
j_gene: TRBJ2-7
d_gene: TRBD1
v_gene: TRBV29-1
CDR3aa: CSVGSGQGPYEQYF
CDR3nt: TGCAGCGTGGGATCGGGACAGGGCCCTTACGAGCAGTACTTC

abundance: .
j_gene: TRBJ2-7
d_gene: .
v_gene: TRBV6-5
CDR3aa: CASSSGGTVPYEQYF
CDR3nt: TGTGCCAGCAGTTCCGGCGGGACCGTCCCATACGAGCAGTACTTC

abundance: few
j_gene: TRBJ1-1
d_gene: .
v_gene: TRBV10-3
CDR3aa: CATGRGENTEAFF
CDR3nt: TGTGCCACGGGGAGGGGAGAGAACACTGAAGCTTTCTTT

abundance: .
j_gene: TRBJ1-1
d_gene: .
v_gene: TRBV5-1
CDR3aa: CASSRGVNTEAFF
CDR3nt: TGCGCCAGCAGCAGGGGGGTGAACACTGAAGCTTTCTTT

abundance: .
j_gene: TRBJ2-1
d_gene: .
v_gene: TRBV4-2
CDR3aa: CASSQESGEQFF
CDR3nt: TGTGCCAGCAGCCAAGAATCCGGGGAGCAGTTCTTC

abundance: .
j_gene: TRBJ1-5
d_gene: .
v_gene: TRBV15
CDR3aa: CATSRVGLGNQPQHF
CDR3nt: TGTGCCACCAGCAGAGTAGGGCTTGGCAATCAGCCCCAGCATTTT

abundance: once
j_gene: TRBJ2-7
d_gene: TRBD1
v_gene: TRBV7-6
CDR3aa: CASSLAPDRGSEQYF
CDR3nt: TGTGCCAGCAGCTTAGCGCCCGACAGGGGATCCGAGCAGTACTTC